Following are 32 T cell receptor beta chains from one sample sequenced in a study of blood T cell repertoires in COVID-19. Sequencing was performed with immunoSEQ multiplex PCR; in TCRdb, only in-frame clones are kept and a portion is missing. This table has 100,000 to 150,000 clones, approximately 74% appearing once. Specimen: peripheral blood. Receptors originate from a man aged 60 to 75 with acute or convalescent COVID-19.

This chain connects TRBV5-1 to TRBJ1-2; possible D gene TRBD1, 5 bases. V was trimmed by 4 bases and J by 6 bases, leaving 10 bases between them. Germline CDR1 SGHRS, CDR2 YFSETQ. This CDR3 is 12 amino acids long. The CDR3 protein is CASSVQGDGYTF. The CDR3 region has the DNA TGCGCCAGCAGCGTCCAGGGTGATGGCTACACCTTC.

The chain links TRBV5-1 to TRBJ1-1, with D perhaps matching TRBD1 (5 bases). V lost 0 bases, J lost 5 bases, and 11 bases lay in between. CDR1 and CDR2 from the germline V gene are SGHRS and YFSETQ. This CDR3 contains 14 residues. CDR3 in DNA: TGCGCCAGCAGCTTGGAAGGGGAAGGGACTGAAGCTTTCTTT. Protein product: CASSLEGEGTEAFF. The full variable domain, its missing parts supplied by reference TRBV5-1 and TRBJ1-1, is KAGVTQTPRYLIKTRGQQVTLSCSPISGHRSVSWYQQTPGQGLQFLFEYFSETQRNKGNFPGRFSGRQFSNSRSEMNVSTLELGDSALYLCASSLEGEGTEAFFGQGTRLTVV.

The chain recombines TRBV3-1 (or the pseudogene TRBV3-2) with TRBJ2-7; D is uncertain. Germline V gene data show CDR1 as LGHDT and CDR2 as YNNKEL (reference sequence). Trimming cost V 1 base and J 0 bases, with 10 bases left between them. The length of the CDR3 is 15 residues. The CDR3 reads CASSQAATDSYEQYF. The CDR3 DNA sequence: TGTGCCAGCAGCCAAGCCGCTACAGACTCCTACGAGCAGTACTTC.

The chain links TRBV9 to TRBJ1-2, with TRBD1 identical over 9 bases. V trimming: 4 bases; J trimming: 5 bases; junction bases outside the gene matches: 9. CDR3 length: 15 residues. Germline V gene sequence: CDR1 SGDLS, CDR2 YYNGEE. CDR3 protein: CASSSAGQGGYGYTF. The CDR3, as DNA: TGTGCCAGCAGCTCGGCGGGACAGGGAGGGTATGGCTACACCTTC.

A word on this clone: A much larger clone differs by one base, so this may be a read error. This same CDR3 is encoded by further DNA sequences in the sample. The V gene is TRBV29-1, the J gene TRBJ1-1; D call uncertain. Trimming took off 5 bases at V and 6 bases at J, with 10 bases between the two ends. Germline lookup yields CDR1 SQVTM and CDR2 ANQGSEA. The CDR3 is made up of 11 amino acids. The CDR3 nucleotides read TGCAGCGTTCAGACGCGGCCTGAAGCTTTCTTT. It is translated as CSVQTRPEAFF.

The chain couples TRBV6-1 to TRBJ1-6; a weak D match, TRBD1 (5 bases). In germline, CDR1 is MNHNS, CDR2 SASEGT. The CDR3 is 17 amino acids. V lost 3 bases, J lost 1 base, and 13 bases lay in between. The CDR3 loop reads CASSEIPTASYNSPLHF. Written as DNA, the CDR3 is TGTGCCAGCAGTGAGATACCGACAGCATCCTATAATTCACCCCTCCACTTT.

The rearrangement links TRBV3-1 (or the pseudogene TRBV3-2) to TRBJ2-7; 11 bases line up with TRBD2. The junction had 3 bases not matched to a gene; V was cut back by 2 bases and J by 3 bases. The CDR3 consists of 15 residues. Germline CDR1 LGHDT, CDR2 YNNKEL (reference sequence). CDR3 sequence (DNA): TGTGCCAGCAGCCAACCCGGGACTAGCGGCTACGAGCAGTACTTC. Translated: CASSQPGTSGYEQYF.

The rearrangement joins TRBV3-1 (or the pseudogene TRBV3-2) to TRBJ1-4; D unresolved. CDR1 and CDR2 from the germline V gene are LGHDT and YNNKEL (reference sequence). Deletions cut 0 bases from V and 10 bases from J, with 12 bases between. The CDR3 loop spans 14 amino acids. CDR3 nucleotide sequence: TGTGCCAGCAGCCAAGAACCAGGTGTCAGAAAACTGTTTTTT. It is translated as CASSQEPGVRKLFF.

The V and J genes are TRBV3-1 (or the pseudogene TRBV3-2) and TRBJ2-7; the match to TRBD2 covers 7 bases. Germline lookup yields CDR1 LGHDT and CDR2 YNNKEL (reference sequence). This CDR3 has 13 residues. The V gene end was trimmed by 4 bases and the J gene end by 7 bases; junction bases not matched to a gene: 7. The CDR3 spells CASSLRGEGEQYF. Here the CDR3 DNA reads TGTGCCAGCAGCCTTCGGGGGGAGGGTGAGCAGTACTTC.

The rearrangement joins TRBV5-1 to TRBJ2-2, with D tentatively TRBD2 (5 bases). The length of the CDR3 is 14 residues. Germline assignment: CDR1 SGHRS and CDR2 YFSETQ. The V end was cut by 2 bases, the J end by 4 bases, with 9 bases between. The CDR3 here is CASSFAAGTGELFF. The CDR3 bases are TGCGCCAGCAGCTTCGCGGCGGGCACCGGGGAGCTGTTTTTT.

This chain connects TRBV19 to TRBJ1-4, with TRBD1 matching over 9 bases. J gave up 6 bases and V 9 bases, and 8 bases lay outside the gene matches. This CDR3 is 14 amino acids long. Germline V gene sequence: CDR1 LNHDA, CDR2 SQIVND (reference sequence). CDR3 DNA sequence: TGTGCCAGCGCGGACAGGGGAGGGGATGAAAAACTGTTTTTT. It is translated as CASADRGGDEKLFF.

This clone appeared once. This chain connects TRBV29-1 to TRBJ1-2, with D tentatively TRBD1 (5 bases). Trimming pared 3 bases from V and 5 bases from J, leaving 10 bases between. CDR1 SQVTM and CDR2 ANQGSEA come from the germline V gene. The CDR3 loop spans 12 amino acids. CDR3 bases: TGCAGCGTTGACTACGGGGGTTATGGCTACACCTTC. This sequence encodes CSVDYGGYGYTF. The full variable domain, completed using reference TRBV29-1 and TRBJ1-2, is SAVISQKPSRDICQRGTSLTIQCQVDSQVTMMFWYRQQPGQSLTLIATANQGSEATYESGFVIDKFPISRPNLTFSTLTVSNMSPEDSSIYLCSVDYGGYGYTFGSGTRLTVV.

This clone was counted only a few times. The genes are TRBV3-1 (or the pseudogene TRBV3-2) and TRBJ2-7, with a possible D match to TRBD2 (6 bases). There are 13 residues in the CDR3. Looked up from germline, CDR1 is LGHDT and CDR2 is YNNKEL (reference sequence). V dropped 1 base and J dropped 2 bases, with 6 bases sitting between them. In DNA, the CDR3 is TGTGCCAGCAGCCAAGCGGGAGCCTACGAGCAGTACTTC. Protein sequence: CASSQAGAYEQYF.

The chain uses TRBV6-1 and TRBJ2-2; 10 bases agree with TRBD2. Germline CDR1 is MNHNS and CDR2 is SASEGT. J was trimmed by 2 bases and V by 4 bases; bases with no gene match: 4. The CDR3 is made up of 16 amino acids. CDR3 sequence (DNA): TGTGCCAGCAGTGGGCTAGCGGGGGCTAACACCGGGGAGCTGTTTTTT. Amino acids: CASSGLAGANTGELFF.

The rearrangement joins TRBV9 to TRBJ2-1; unclear D gene. With 0 bases removed from V and 4 bases from J, the gap between germline ends came to 5 bases. Per germline, CDR1 SGDLS and CDR2 YYNGEE. This CDR3 has 13 residues. The CDR3 sequence is CASSVAHYNEQFF. DNA for the CDR3: TGTGCCAGCAGCGTAGCACATTACAATGAGCAGTTCTTC. The entire variable domain, with the rest obtained from reference TRBV9 and TRBJ2-1, is as follows: DSGVTQTPKHLITATGQRVTLRCSPRSGDLSVYWYQQSLDQGLQFLIQYYNGEERAKGNILERFSAQQFPDLHSELNLSSLELGDSALYFCASSVAHYNEQFFGPGTRLTVL.

The chain combines TRBV7-9 with TRBJ2-7; D possibly corresponds to TRBD2 (6 bases). The ends were cut back, 0 bases at V and 2 bases at J, with 14 bases in the middle. The CDR3 sequence is 16 residues long. Germline assignment: CDR1 SEHNR and CDR2 FQNEAQ (reference sequence). The CDR3 nucleotides are TGTGCCAGCAGCTTAGCTTCCGCTAGCGACGCCTACGAGCAGTACTTC. Translating it yields CASSLASASDAYEQYF. The full variable domain, in which reference TRBV7-9 and TRBJ2-7 provide the parts outside the CDR3, is DTGVSQNPRHKITKRGQNVTFRCDPISEHNRLYWYRQTLGQGPEFLTYFQNEAQLEKSRLLSDRFSAERPKGSFSTLEIQRTEQGDSAMYLCASSLASASDAYEQYFGPGTRLTVT.

The chain employs TRBV24-1 and TRBJ2-1; 7 nucleotides align to TRBD2. Germline loops: CDR1 KGHDR, CDR2 SFDVKD. The CDR3 loop spans 16 amino acids. V shed 1 base and J 3 bases; nucleotides not matched to a gene: 5. The CDR3 DNA reads TGTGCCACCAGTGATTTTCTAGCGGCTAGCTACAATGAGCAGTTCTTC. Its protein is CATSDFLAASYNEQFF.

The CDR3, as DNA: TGCAGCGTTTTCGCTAGCGGGGGCCCTAGCTCCTACAATGAGCAGTTCTTC. Encoded protein: CSVFASGGPSSYNEQFF. The chain joins TRBV29-1 to TRBJ2-1; 10 bases are shared with TRBD2. V dropped 5 bases and J dropped 0; count of bases not matched to a gene: 10. CDR1 is SQVTM, CDR2 ANQGSEA, per germline. The CDR3 spans 17 residues.

The rearrangement links TRBV9 to TRBJ1-2; possibly TRBD1 for D (6 bases). V was cut by 3 bases and J by 7 bases, with 10 bases left in between. CDR1 and CDR2 (germline): SGDLS, YYNGEE. This CDR3 contains 12 residues. The CDR3 DNA sequence: TGTGCCAGCAGCGAAGGACAGAGTGGCTACACCTTC. Translating it yields CASSEGQSGYTF.

The chain recombines TRBV18 with TRBJ2-7, with D unresolved. This CDR3 has 14 residues. The ends were cut back, 1 base at V and 0 bases at J, with 7 bases in the middle. Germline lookup yields CDR1 KGHSH and CDR2 LQKENI. Here the CDR3 reads CASSPHGSSYEQYF. CDR3 nucleotides: TGTGCCAGCTCACCACACGGGTCCTCCTACGAGCAGTACTTC.

The chain carries TRBV30 and TRBJ2-7; 11 bases line up with TRBD1. The germline V gene encodes CDR1 GTSNPN and CDR2 SVGIG (reference sequence). Trimming removed 2 bases from V and 2 bases from J; junction bases left unmatched: 5. The CDR3 loop spans 15 amino acids. The DNA of the CDR3 is TGTGCCTGGAGTTCAGGGACAGGGGGAACCTACGAGCAGTACTTC. Translating gives CAWSSGTGGTYEQYF.

CDR3 nucleotides: TGTGCCAGCAGCCACCGCAACCAGGCCTTAGCTAACTATGGCTACACCTTC. Translating gives CASSHRNQALANYGYTF. V usage is TRBV3-1 (or the pseudogene TRBV3-2) and J usage is TRBJ1-2; no clear D. Trimming pared 3 bases from V and 0 bases from J, leaving 17 bases between. Germline assignment: CDR1 LGHDT and CDR2 YNNKEL (reference sequence). This CDR3 comprises 17 residues.

The chain links TRBV15 to TRBJ2-5; TRBD2 is a possible D gene (6 bases). The CDR3 length is 14 residues. Trimming took 5 bases from V and 7 from J, leaving 17 bases between them. Germline loops: CDR1 LNHNV, CDR2 YYDKDF (reference sequence). The CDR3 DNA sequence: TGTGCCACCAGCGGGGGTAGCGGAATAGCGACCCAGTACTTC. Encoded protein: CATSGGSGIATQYF.

The chain uses TRBV7-3 and TRBJ1-1; D ambiguous. This CDR3 spans 13 amino acids. Trimming cost V 1 base and J 3 bases, with 6 bases left between them. Germline assignment: CDR1 SGHTA and CDR2 FQGTGA. The CDR3 sequence: CASSLRADTEAFF. The CDR3, as DNA: TGTGCCAGCAGCTTAAGGGCTGACACTGAAGCTTTCTTT. The whole variable domain, remainder taken from reference TRBV7-3 and TRBJ1-1, is GAGVSQTPSNKVTEKGKYVELRCDPISGHTALYWYRQSLGQGPEFLIYFQGTGAADDSGLPNDRFFAVRPEGSVSTLKIQRTERGDSAVYLCASSLRADTEAFFGQGTRLTVV.

This rearrangement joins TRBV6-1 to TRBJ1-5; D might be TRBD1 (5 bases). V lost 2 bases and J lost 1, with 15 bases in between. CDR1 is MNHNS and CDR2 is SASEGT in the germline V gene. The CDR3 is 17 residues long. The CDR3 region is CASSELSRGGSNQPQHF. The CDR3 bases are TGTGCCAGCAGTGAACTTTCGAGGGGAGGAAGCAATCAGCCCCAGCATTTT.

This clone was seen a handful of times. V usage is TRBV12-2 and J usage is TRBJ1-4; the table calls TRBD1, which could not be checked here. TRBV12-2 is a pseudogene locus. The CDR3 is 20 amino acids. CDR3 protein: CASRFRGPQISLPTNEKLFF. CDR3 DNA sequence: TGTGCAAGTCGCTTTAGGGGGCCACAGATATCCCTTCCAACTAATGAAAAACTGTTTTTT.

The V and J genes are TRBV19 and TRBJ2-1, with 9 bases matching TRBD1. The CDR3 is 15 amino acids. In germline, CDR1 is LNHDA, CDR2 SQIVND (reference sequence). Trimming cost V 2 bases and J 6 bases; bases outside gene matches: 5. Here the CDR3 reads CASSIRGTGTNEQFF. CDR3 coding DNA: TGTGCCAGTAGTATAAGGGGGACAGGGACCAATGAGCAGTTCTTC.

This sequence joins TRBV3-1 (or the pseudogene TRBV3-2) and TRBJ2-2, with D tentatively TRBD1 (6 bases). From germline, CDR1 is LGHDT and CDR2 YNNKEL (reference sequence). V was cut by 3 bases and J by 8 bases, with 19 bases left in between. The CDR3 is made up of 16 amino acids. CDR3 residues: CASSHSMTGSRGELFF. The CDR3, as DNA: TGTGCCAGCAGCCACTCGATGACAGGTTCTCGGGGGGAGCTGTTTTTT.

This chain links TRBV10-2 with TRBJ2-1; TRBD2 matches 10 bases. J gave up 6 bases and V 5 bases, and 7 bases lay outside the gene matches. Germline V lookup: CDR1 WSHSY, CDR2 SAAADI. This CDR3 comprises 15 residues. The CDR3 coding sequence is TGCGCCAGCAGTAAGCCCAGCGGGGGGGCCAATGAGCAGTTCTTC. It is translated as CASSKPSGGANEQFF.

The gene calls are TRBV5-1 and TRBJ2-3; the match to TRBD1 covers 9 bases. The CDR3 has 17 residues. V lost 2 bases and J lost 0; bases outside the gene matches: 7. Per the germline V gene, CDR1 is SGHRS and CDR2 is YFSETQ. CDR3 loop: CASSLRTGDISTDTQYF. CDR3 in DNA: TGCGCCAGCAGCTTACGGACAGGGGACATTAGCACAGATACGCAGTATTTT. The entire variable domain, with the rest obtained from reference TRBV5-1 and TRBJ2-3, is as follows: KAGVTQTPRYLIKTRGQQVTLSCSPISGHRSVSWYQQTPGQGLQFLFEYFSETQRNKGNFPGRFSGRQFSNSRSEMNVSTLELGDSALYLCASSLRTGDISTDTQYFGPGTRLTVL.

The rearrangement joins TRBV6-1 to TRBJ1-5; unclear D gene. CDR3 length: 13 amino acids. Germline V gene sequence: CDR1 MNHNS, CDR2 SASEGT. V lost 1 base and J lost 7, with 8 bases in between. The CDR3 reads CASSEDWRQPQHF. The CDR3 DNA sequence: TGTGCCAGCAGTGAAGACTGGCGGCAGCCCCAGCATTTT.

The CDR3 protein is CATRRGDAGGLNEQFF. The CDR3 region has the DNA TGCGCCACCAGACGGGGGGATGCGGGAGGATTGAATGAGCAGTTCTTC. The V call is TRBV5-1, the J call TRBJ2-1; the match to TRBD2 covers 8 bases. This CDR3 comprises 16 residues. Per germline, CDR1 SGHRS and CDR2 YFSETQ. V lost 9 bases and J lost 7; bases outside the gene matches: 18.